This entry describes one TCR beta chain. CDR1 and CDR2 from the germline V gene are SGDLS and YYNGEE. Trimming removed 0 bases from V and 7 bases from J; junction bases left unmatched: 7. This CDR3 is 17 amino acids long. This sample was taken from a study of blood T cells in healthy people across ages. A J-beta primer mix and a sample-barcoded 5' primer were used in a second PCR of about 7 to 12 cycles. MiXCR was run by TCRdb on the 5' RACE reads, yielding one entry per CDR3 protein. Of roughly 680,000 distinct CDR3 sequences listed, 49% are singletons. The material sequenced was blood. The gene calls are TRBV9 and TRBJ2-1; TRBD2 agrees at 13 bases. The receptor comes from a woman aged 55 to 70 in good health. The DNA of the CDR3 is TGTGCCAGCAGCGTAGGACTAGCGGGAGGTCCCGGGAATGAGCAGTTCTTC. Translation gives CASSVGLAGGPGNEQFF.